These 30 T cell receptor beta chains came from one sample sequenced in a study of blood T cell repertoires in COVID-19. TCRdb's copy holds only in-frame clones and misses some; the assay was immunoSEQ multiplex PCR. The sample has approximately 150,000 clones, 84% seen once; the top ten hold about 19%. Sequencing was performed on peripheral blood. The receptors originated from a woman of 80 years or more with acute or convalescent COVID-19.

The chain combines TRBV18 with TRBJ1-1; D is ambiguous. CDR1 is KGHSH and CDR2 is LQKENI in the germline V gene. The ends were cut back, 2 bases at V and 7 bases at J, with 14 bases in the middle. CDR3 size: 14 residues. DNA of the CDR3: TGTGCCAGCTCACCAGGAGCGGGGAGAAGTGAAGCTTTCTTT. Translated, it gives CASSPGAGRSEAFF. The full variable domain, in which reference TRBV18 and TRBJ1-1 provide the parts outside the CDR3, is NAGVMQNPRHLVRRRGQEARLRCSPMKGHSHVYWYRQLPEEGLKFMVYLQKENIIDESGMPKERFSAEFPKEGPSILRIQQVVRGDSAAYFCASSPGAGRSEAFFGQGTRLTVV.

This chain connects TRBV4-2 to TRBJ2-5; 9 nucleotides match TRBD1. The CDR3 is made up of 16 amino acids. After removal of 0 bases from V and 5 bases from J, the junction contained 7 bases not matched to a gene. From germline, CDR1 is LGHNA and CDR2 YNFKEQ. This CDR3 is CASSQDHGTGTETQYF. The CDR3 DNA reads TGTGCCAGCAGCCAAGATCACGGGACAGGGACGGAGACCCAGTACTTC.

The V call is TRBV5-1, the J call TRBJ1-4; unclear D gene. The V end was cut by 2 bases, the J end by 6 bases, with 14 bases between. This CDR3 is 15 amino acids long. Germline V gene lookup returns CDR1 SGHRS and CDR2 YFSETQ. CDR3 nucleotides: TGCGCCAGCAGCTTCTCGCACCGCTCGGATGAAAAACTGTTTTTT. Protein product: CASSFSHRSDEKLFF.

The gene calls are TRBV6-5 and TRBJ1-6, with D perhaps TRBD1 (6 bases). V was pared by 1 base and J by 9 bases, with 10 bases between. Germline lookup yields CDR1 MNHEY and CDR2 SVGAGI. The CDR3 spans 14 residues. The CDR3 coding sequence is TGTGCCAGCAGTTACTACAGGGTTAGTTCACCCCTCCACTTT. This codes for CASSYYRVSSPLHF.

V is TRBV5-1 and J is TRBJ1-1; 7 nucleotides align to TRBD1. V lost 4 bases to trimming and J lost 0 bases; unmatched junction nucleotides: 9. The CDR3 sequence is 16 residues long. Per germline, CDR1 SGHRS and CDR2 YFSETQ. The CDR3: CASSSRTGIMNTEAFF. The DNA for the CDR3 is TGCGCCAGCAGCAGCAGGACAGGCATCATGAACACTGAAGCTTTCTTT.

CDR3 DNA sequence: TGTGCCAGTAGTCCTCGACTAGCGGGAGTAGGCGGGGTTCCATTTGAGACCCAGTACTTC. This translates into CASSPRLAGVGGVPFETQYF. The chain combines TRBV19 with TRBJ2-5; 12 bases align to TRBD2. The germline V gene has CDR1 LNHDA and CDR2 SQIVND (reference sequence). The CDR3 runs 20 residues. J gave up 5 bases and V 5 bases, and 21 bases lay outside the gene matches. Based on the CDR3 plus reference TRBV19 and TRBJ2-5, the full variable domain is DGGITQSPKYLFRKEGQNVTLSCEQNLNHDAMYWYRQDPGQGLRLIYYSQIVNDFQKGDIAEGYSVSREKKESFPLTVTSAQKNPTAFYLCASSPRLAGVGGVPFETQYFGPGTRLLVL.

The chain recombines TRBV18 with TRBJ1-3, with D possibly matching TRBD1 (6 bases). V was cut by 3 bases and J by 5 bases, with 8 bases left in between. The CDR3 sequence is 13 residues long. Looked up from germline, CDR1 is KGHSH and CDR2 is LQKENI. The chain's CDR3 is CASSPGQRNTIYF. The CDR3 DNA is TGTGCCAGCTCACCCGGACAGCGAAACACCATATATTTT.

V gene TRBV11-2 combines with J gene TRBJ1-2; D might be TRBD1 (5 bases). This CDR3 comprises 12 residues. The germline V and J ends were trimmed by 5 bases and 8 bases, with 12 bases remaining between them. Germline V CDR1 and CDR2: SGHAT, FQNNGV. CDR3 in amino acids: CASSDRGWGYTF. For the CDR3, the DNA is TGTGCCAGCAGCGACAGAGGTTGGGGCTACACCTTC. The full variable domain, with the rest looked up from reference TRBV11-2 and TRBJ1-2, is EAGVAQSPRYKIIEKRQSVAFWCNPISGHATLYWYQQILGQGPKLLIQFQNNGVVDDSQLPKDRFSAERLKGVDSTLKIQPAKLEDSAVYLCASSDRGWGYTFGSGTRLTVV.

This clone was found once. J is TRBJ2-3 and V is TRBV3-1 (or the pseudogene TRBV3-2); 12 bases match TRBD2. This CDR3 region has 15 residues. Germline-derived CDR1 and CDR2 are LGHDT and YNNKEL (reference sequence). V shed 3 bases, J shed 5 bases, and the junction held 3 bases outside the gene matches. The CDR3 is CASSQQLAGGDTQYF. The CDR3 region has the DNA TGTGCCAGCAGCCAGCAACTAGCGGGGGGAGATACGCAGTATTTT.

This chain joins TRBV7-9 and TRBJ2-7, with 7 bases aligning to TRBD1. The junction had 4 bases not matched to a gene; V was cut back by 0 bases and J by 2 bases. Germline values: CDR1 SEHNR, CDR2 FQNEAQ (reference sequence). CDR3 size: 15 residues. The CDR3 sequence is CASSLAKGQTYEQYF. The CDR3 DNA reads TGTGCCAGCAGCTTAGCGAAGGGACAGACCTACGAGCAGTACTTC.

This rearrangement joins TRBV7-2 to TRBJ1-6, with D hard to call. The CDR3 is 15 residues long. CDR1 and CDR2 (germline): SGHTA, FQGNSA. V lost 1 base and J 6 bases, leaving 10 bases between the germline ends. The CDR3 DNA follows: TGTGCCAGCAGCTTAGTGGCAGTACGTAATTCACCCCTCCACTTT. The encoded protein is CASSLVAVRNSPLHF.

This rearrangement joins TRBV5-5 to TRBJ1-1; D gene unclear. CDR1 is SGHKS and CDR2 is YYEKEE in the germline V gene (reference sequence). Trimming shortened V by 0 bases and J by 1 base, and 4 bases separated the two germline ends. This CDR3 is built from 13 residues. The CDR3 bases are TGTGCCAGCAGCTTGGGCGGGAACACTGAAGCTTTCTTT. Protein sequence: CASSLGGNTEAFF.

The V call is TRBV5-1, the J call TRBJ2-5; tentatively, D is TRBD2 (5 bases). The CDR3 runs to 13 residues. From germline, CDR1 is SGHRS and CDR2 YFSETQ. The V end was cut by 0 bases, the J end by 5 bases, with 8 bases between. The CDR3 reads CASSLAREETQYF. The CDR3 nucleotides are TGCGCCAGCAGCTTGGCTAGGGAGGAGACCCAGTACTTC.

The chain has TRBV6-5 and TRBJ2-7, with 8 bases aligning to TRBD1. This CDR3 contains 15 residues. CDR1 is MNHEY and CDR2 is SVGAGI in the germline V gene. V lost 2 bases to trimming and J lost 3 bases; unmatched junction nucleotides: 6. The CDR3 DNA is TGTGCCAGCAGTTACCATTGGACAGGGTACTACGAGCAGTACTTC. It encodes CASSYHWTGYYEQYF.

The J gene is TRBJ1-1, the V gene TRBV6-2 or TRBV6-3; D gene uncertain. CDR1 is MNHEY, CDR2 SVGEGT, per germline. V was pared by 6 bases and J by 1 base, with 12 bases between. The CDR3 covers 14 residues. This CDR3 reads CASSFLEGNTEAFF. In nucleotides, the CDR3 is TGTGCCAGCAGCTTTCTCGAGGGGAACACTGAAGCTTTCTTT.

The table lists this clone with a few counts. This sequence joins TRBV11-2 and TRBJ2-7; TRBD1 agrees at 9 bases. From germline, CDR1 is SGHAT and CDR2 FQNNGV. V dropped 6 bases and J dropped 7; count of bases not matched to a gene: 7. CDR3 length: 13 residues. DNA for the CDR3: TGTGCCAGCAGTCGGGACAGGGTCGTAGAGCAGTACTTC. This codes for CASSRDRVVEQYF.

The chain employs TRBV10-3 and TRBJ2-2; 7 positions match TRBD2. The junction had 6 bases not matched to a gene; V was cut back by 4 bases and J by 7 bases. This CDR3 is built from 14 residues. CDR1 ENHRY and CDR2 SYGVKD come from the germline V gene. CDR3 in amino acids: CAISALGGSGELFF. DNA of the CDR3: TGTGCCATCAGTGCCCTGGGGGGGAGCGGGGAGCTGTTTTTT.

The chain links TRBV4-1 to TRBJ1-3; 9 bases fit TRBD1. Germline CDR1 is MGHRA and CDR2 is YSYEKL. The ends lost 3 bases at V and 5 bases at J; junction bases unmatched: 20. The CDR3 loop spans 20 amino acids. The CDR3 DNA sequence: TGCGCCAGCAGCCAGGCGGAAGCCGGGACAGGGAGAACCTGGAGAAACACCATATATTTT. Its translation: CASSQAEAGTGRTWRNTIYF.

The chain couples TRBV15 to TRBJ1-2; perhaps TRBD1 as D (5 bases). The germline V and J ends were trimmed by 0 bases and 8 bases, with 25 bases remaining between them. Germline values: CDR1 LNHNV, CDR2 YYDKDF (reference sequence). This CDR3 region has 18 residues. The CDR3 protein is CATSRDYDLGTGPYGYTF. DNA for the CDR3: TGTGCCACCAGCAGAGATTACGACCTAGGGACTGGGCCCTACGGCTACACCTTC.

The chain combines TRBV7-3 with TRBJ1-1; a weak D match, TRBD1 (5 bases). V was pared by 5 bases and J by 1 base, with 14 bases between. The length of the CDR3 is 15 residues. Germline loops: CDR1 SGHTA, CDR2 FQGTGA. CDR3 loop: CASSLGLGENTEAFF. CDR3 nucleotides: TGTGCCAGCAGCCTAGGACTAGGGGAGAACACTGAAGCTTTCTTT.

This chain joins TRBV6-1 and TRBJ1-2; D remains ambiguous. Deletions cut 3 bases from V and 7 bases from J, with 12 bases between. Germline V gene lookup returns CDR1 MNHNS and CDR2 SASEGT. The CDR3 has 13 residues. The DNA of the CDR3 is TGTGCCAGCAGTGAGAATGTGAGGGTTGGCTACACCTTC. It translates to CASSENVRVGYTF.

The chain joins TRBV7-9 to TRBJ1-1; the D gene is possibly TRBD1 (5 bases). V lost 5 bases and J 6 bases, leaving 10 bases between the germline ends. Germline V CDR1 and CDR2: SEHNR, FQNEAQ (reference sequence). This CDR3 region has 12 residues. CDR3 protein: CASSHRLAEAFF. The CDR3 DNA reads as TGTGCCAGCAGCCACAGGCTCGCTGAAGCTTTCTTT.

The genes are TRBV5-1 and TRBJ2-7; 8 bases fit TRBD2. The CDR3 covers 15 residues. Trimming cost V 2 bases and J 3 bases; bases outside gene matches: 7. Germline loops: CDR1 SGHRS, CDR2 YFSETQ. CDR3 DNA sequence: TGCGCCAGCAGCTTTGAGCGGGGGCCGCACTACGAGCAGTACTTC. This sequence encodes CASSFERGPHYEQYF. Full variable domain (outside the CDR3, taken from reference TRBV5-1 and TRBJ2-7): KAGVTQTPRYLIKTRGQQVTLSCSPISGHRSVSWYQQTPGQGLQFLFEYFSETQRNKGNFPGRFSGRQFSNSRSEMNVSTLELGDSALYLCASSFERGPHYEQYFGPGTRLTVT.

The count of this clone is one. The chain couples TRBV7-6 to TRBJ2-2; TRBD1 matches at 7 bases. The V and J ends lost 3 bases and 0 bases, in that order; junction bases with no gene match: 1. This CDR3 region has 15 residues. Germline V gene data show CDR1 as SGHVS and CDR2 as FNYEAQ. The CDR3 nucleotides read TGTGCCAGCAGCTTCACAGGGGCGAACACCGGGGAGCTGTTTTTT. This encodes CASSFTGANTGELFF.

The CDR3 here is CASSADRGLGEQYF. CDR3 coding DNA: TGTGCCAGCAGTGCCGACAGGGGGCTCGGCGAGCAGTACTTC. The chain combines TRBV2 with TRBJ2-7; 10 nucleotides match TRBD1. This CDR3 is 14 amino acids long. After removal of 4 bases from V and 6 bases from J, the junction contained 6 bases not matched to a gene. CDR1 SNHLY and CDR2 FYNNEI come from the germline V gene.

This clone occurred a few times. The chain has TRBV18 and TRBJ1-3; D unclear. Germline V lookup: CDR1 KGHSH, CDR2 LQKENI. The V and J ends lost 8 bases and 4 bases respectively, with 15 bases between them. The CDR3 is 14 residues long. CDR3 loop: CASRSGGAGNTIYF. In nucleotides, the CDR3 is TGTGCCAGCCGCTCAGGAGGCGCAGGAAACACCATATATTTT.

The V call is TRBV27, the J call TRBJ2-1; 14 bases align to TRBD2. Trimming removed 5 bases from V and 8 bases from J; junction bases left unmatched: 14. Germline-derived CDR1 and CDR2 are MNHEY and SMNVEV (reference sequence). The CDR3 covers 18 residues. In nucleotides, the CDR3 is TGTGCCAGCAGTACCCCCGGGACTAGCGGGAGCTCCGCCTATGAGCAGTTCTTC. Amino acid sequence: CASSTPGTSGSSAYEQFF.

The chain links TRBV7-9 to TRBJ2-3, with 10 nucleotides matching TRBD1. Germline trimming cut 4 bases from V and 4 bases from J; bases unmatched to any gene: 5. CDR1 is SEHNR and CDR2 is FQNEAQ in the germline V gene (reference sequence). This CDR3 is built from 15 residues. The CDR3 region is CASSSLGTGADTQYF. CDR3 in DNA: TGTGCCAGCAGCTCGCTCGGGACAGGGGCAGATACGCAGTATTTT.

As for this clone: At one boundary the junction diverges from the germline segment, which might be a read error. The chain carries TRBV7-7 and TRBJ1-1, with D possibly matching TRBD1 (5 bases). Germline CDR1 and CDR2: SSHAT and FNYEAQ (reference sequence). The CDR3 contains 16 residues. The CDR3 nucleotides read TGTGCTAGCAGCTATCCGGGACTATACATGAACACTGAAGCTTTCTTT. Translation gives CASSYPGLYMNTEAFF.

The chain combines TRBV4-1 with TRBJ2-7, with 11 bases matching TRBD1. The length of the CDR3 is 16 residues. The germline V gene encodes CDR1 MGHRA and CDR2 YSYEKL. V dropped 2 bases and J dropped 7; count of bases not matched to a gene: 10. CDR3 region: CASSQIQGQGGREQYF. The CDR3 DNA reads as TGCGCCAGCAGCCAAATACAGGGACAGGGGGGCCGGGAGCAGTACTTC.